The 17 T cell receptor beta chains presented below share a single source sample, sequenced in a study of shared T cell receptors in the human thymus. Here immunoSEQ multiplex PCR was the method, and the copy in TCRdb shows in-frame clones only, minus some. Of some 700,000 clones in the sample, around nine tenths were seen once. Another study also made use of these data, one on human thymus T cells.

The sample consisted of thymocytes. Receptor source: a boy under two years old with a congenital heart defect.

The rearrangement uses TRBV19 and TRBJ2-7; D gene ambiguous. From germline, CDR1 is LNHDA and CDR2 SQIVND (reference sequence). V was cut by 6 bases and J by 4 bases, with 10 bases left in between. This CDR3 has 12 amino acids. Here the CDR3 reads CASSSPRYEQYF. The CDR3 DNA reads TGTGCCAGTAGCTCCCCCAGGTACGAGCAGTACTTC.

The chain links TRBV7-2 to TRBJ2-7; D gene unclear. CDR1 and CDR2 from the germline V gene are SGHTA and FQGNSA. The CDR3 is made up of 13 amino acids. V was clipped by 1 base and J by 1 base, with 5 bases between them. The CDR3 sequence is CASSLGASYEQYF. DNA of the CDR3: TGTGCCAGCAGCTTAGGAGCTTCCTACGAGCAGTACTTC.

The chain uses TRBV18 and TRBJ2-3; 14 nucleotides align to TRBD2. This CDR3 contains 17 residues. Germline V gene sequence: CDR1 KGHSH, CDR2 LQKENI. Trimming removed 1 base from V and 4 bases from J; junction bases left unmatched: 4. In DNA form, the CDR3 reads TGTGCCAGCTCACCACGACTAGCGGGAGGGTCTCCAGATACGCAGTATTTT. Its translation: CASSPRLAGGSPDTQYF.

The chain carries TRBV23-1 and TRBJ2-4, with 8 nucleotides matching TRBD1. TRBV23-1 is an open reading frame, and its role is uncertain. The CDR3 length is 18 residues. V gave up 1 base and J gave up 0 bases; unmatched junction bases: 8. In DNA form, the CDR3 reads TGCGCCAGCAGTCAATTGGTTGACAGGGGATTAGCCAAAAACATTCAGTACTTC. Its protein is CASSQLVDRGLAKNIQYF.

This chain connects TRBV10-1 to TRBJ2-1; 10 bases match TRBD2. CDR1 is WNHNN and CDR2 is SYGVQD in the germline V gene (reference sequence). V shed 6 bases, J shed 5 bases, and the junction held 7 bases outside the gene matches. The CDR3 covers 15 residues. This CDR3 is CASRDGTSVDNEQFF. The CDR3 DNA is TGCGCCAGCAGGGATGGGACTAGCGTGGACAATGAGCAGTTCTTC.

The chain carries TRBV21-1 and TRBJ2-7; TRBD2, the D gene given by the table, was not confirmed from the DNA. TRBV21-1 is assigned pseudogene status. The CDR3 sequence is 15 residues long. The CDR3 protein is CASSKVVTSTYEQYF. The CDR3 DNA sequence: TGTGCCAGCAGCAAAGTGGTAACTAGCACTTACGAGCAGTACTTC.

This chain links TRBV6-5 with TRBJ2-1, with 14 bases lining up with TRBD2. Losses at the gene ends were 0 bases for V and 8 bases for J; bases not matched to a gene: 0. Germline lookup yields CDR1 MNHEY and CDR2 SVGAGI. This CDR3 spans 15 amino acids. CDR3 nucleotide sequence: TGTGCCAGCAGTTACTCGACTAGCGGGAGGGATGAGCAGTTCTTC. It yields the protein CASSYSTSGRDEQFF.

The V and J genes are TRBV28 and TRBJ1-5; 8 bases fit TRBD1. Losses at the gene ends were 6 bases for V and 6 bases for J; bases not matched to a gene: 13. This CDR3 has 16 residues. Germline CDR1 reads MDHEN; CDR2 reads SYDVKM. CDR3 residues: CASSSRQGIRIQPQHF. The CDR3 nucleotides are TGTGCCAGCAGCTCTCGACAGGGGATACGTATTCAGCCCCAGCATTTT.

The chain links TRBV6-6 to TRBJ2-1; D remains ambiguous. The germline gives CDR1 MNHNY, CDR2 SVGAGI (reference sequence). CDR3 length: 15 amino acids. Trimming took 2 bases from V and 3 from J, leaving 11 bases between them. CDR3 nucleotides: TGTGCCAGCAGTTACCCCCGGTCTTTCTACAATGAGCAGTTCTTC. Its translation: CASSYPRSFYNEQFF.

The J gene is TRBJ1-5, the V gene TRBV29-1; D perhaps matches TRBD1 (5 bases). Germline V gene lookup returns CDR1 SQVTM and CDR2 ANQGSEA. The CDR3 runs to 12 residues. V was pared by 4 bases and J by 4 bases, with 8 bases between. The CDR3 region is CSVGGINQPQHF. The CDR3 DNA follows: TGCAGCGTTGGGGGCATTAATCAGCCCCAGCATTTT.

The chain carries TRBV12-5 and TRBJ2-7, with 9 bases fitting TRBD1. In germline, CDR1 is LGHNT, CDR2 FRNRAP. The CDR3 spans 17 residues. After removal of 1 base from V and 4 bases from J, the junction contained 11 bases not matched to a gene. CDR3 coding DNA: TGTGCTAGTGGTTTGGCCGCCTTGACAGGGGGAATTTACGAGCAGTACTTC. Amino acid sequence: CASGLAALTGGIYEQYF.

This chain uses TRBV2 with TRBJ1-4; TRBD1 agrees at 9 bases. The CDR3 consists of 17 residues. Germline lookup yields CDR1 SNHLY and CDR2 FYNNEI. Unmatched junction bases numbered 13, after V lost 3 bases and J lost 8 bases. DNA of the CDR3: TGTGCCAGCAGTGATCGGCTAAAAACAGGGGGCAGAGAAAAACTGTTTTTT. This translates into CASSDRLKTGGREKLFF. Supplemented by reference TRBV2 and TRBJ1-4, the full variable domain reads EPEVTQTPSHQVTQMGQEVILRCVPISNHLYFYWYRQILGQKVEFLVSFYNNEISEKSEIFDDQFSVERPDGSNFTLKIRSTKLEDSAMYFCASSDRLKTGGREKLFFGSGTQLSVL.

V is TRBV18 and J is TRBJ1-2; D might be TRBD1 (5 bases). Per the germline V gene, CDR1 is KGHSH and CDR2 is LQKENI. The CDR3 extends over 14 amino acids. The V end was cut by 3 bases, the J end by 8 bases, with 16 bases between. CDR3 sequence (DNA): TGTGCCAGCTCACCCTGGACCGGGGGTGAGGGCTACACCTTC. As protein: CASSPWTGGEGYTF. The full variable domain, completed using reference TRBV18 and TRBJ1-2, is NAGVMQNPRHLVRRRGQEARLRCSPMKGHSHVYWYRQLPEEGLKFMVYLQKENIIDESGMPKERFSAEFPKEGPSILRIQQVVRGDSAAYFCASSPWTGGEGYTFGSGTRLTVV.

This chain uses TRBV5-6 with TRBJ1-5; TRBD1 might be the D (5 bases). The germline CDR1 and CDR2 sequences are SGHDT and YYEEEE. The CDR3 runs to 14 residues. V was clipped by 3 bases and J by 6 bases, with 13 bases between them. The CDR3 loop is CASSSVGAGQPQHF. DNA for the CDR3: TGTGCCAGCAGCTCGGTAGGGGCAGGTCAGCCCCAGCATTTT.

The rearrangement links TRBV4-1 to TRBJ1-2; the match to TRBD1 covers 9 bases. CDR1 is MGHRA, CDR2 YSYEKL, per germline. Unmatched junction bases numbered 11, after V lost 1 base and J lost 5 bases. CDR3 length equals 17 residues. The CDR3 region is CASSQVRGGQGGYGYTF. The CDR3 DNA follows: TGCGCCAGCAGCCAAGTCCGGGGGGGACAGGGCGGTTATGGCTACACCTTC.

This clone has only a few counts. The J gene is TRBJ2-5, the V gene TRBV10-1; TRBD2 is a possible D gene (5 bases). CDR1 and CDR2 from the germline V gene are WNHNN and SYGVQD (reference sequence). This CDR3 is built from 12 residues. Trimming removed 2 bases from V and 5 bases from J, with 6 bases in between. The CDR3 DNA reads TGCGCCAGCAGTGAGGGCGGGGAGACCCAGTACTTC. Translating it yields CASSEGGETQYF.

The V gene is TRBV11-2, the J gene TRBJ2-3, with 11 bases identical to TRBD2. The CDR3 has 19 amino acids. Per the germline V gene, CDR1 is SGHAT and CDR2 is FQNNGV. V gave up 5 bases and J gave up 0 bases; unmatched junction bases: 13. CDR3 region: CASSPGTSGSPLSTDTQYF. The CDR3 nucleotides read TGTGCCAGCAGCCCTGGAACTAGCGGGAGTCCCCTTAGCACAGATACGCAGTATTTT.